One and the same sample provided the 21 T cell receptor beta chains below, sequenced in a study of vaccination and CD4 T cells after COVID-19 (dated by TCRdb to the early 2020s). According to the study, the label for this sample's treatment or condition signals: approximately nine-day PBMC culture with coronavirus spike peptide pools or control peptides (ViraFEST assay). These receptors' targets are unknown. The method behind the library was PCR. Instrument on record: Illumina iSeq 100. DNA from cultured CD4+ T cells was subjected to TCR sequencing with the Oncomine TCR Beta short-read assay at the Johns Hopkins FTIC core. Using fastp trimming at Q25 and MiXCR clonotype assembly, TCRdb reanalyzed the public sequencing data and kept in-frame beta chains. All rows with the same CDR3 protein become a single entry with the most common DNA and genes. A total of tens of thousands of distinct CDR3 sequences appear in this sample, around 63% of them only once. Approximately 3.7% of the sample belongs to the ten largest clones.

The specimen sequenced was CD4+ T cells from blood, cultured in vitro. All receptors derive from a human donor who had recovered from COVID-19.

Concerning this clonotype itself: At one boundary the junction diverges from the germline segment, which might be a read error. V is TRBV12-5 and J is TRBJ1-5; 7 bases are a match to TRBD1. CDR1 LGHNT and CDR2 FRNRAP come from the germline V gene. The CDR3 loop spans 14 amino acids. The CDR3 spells CASEPRQGAQSQHF. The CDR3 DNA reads TGTGCTAGTGAGCCCCGACAGGGCGCTCAGTCCCAGCATTTT.

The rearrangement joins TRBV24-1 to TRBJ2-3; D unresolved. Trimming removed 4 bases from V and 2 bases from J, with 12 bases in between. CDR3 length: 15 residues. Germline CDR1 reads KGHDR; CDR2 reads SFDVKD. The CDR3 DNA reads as TGTGCCACCAGTGAACAAGACCCTCTCACAGATACGCAGTATTTT. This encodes CATSEQDPLTDTQYF.

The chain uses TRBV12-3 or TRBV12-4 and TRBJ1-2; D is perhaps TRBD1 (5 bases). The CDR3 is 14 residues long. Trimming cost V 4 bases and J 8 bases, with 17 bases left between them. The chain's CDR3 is CASSSHGTLGGYTF. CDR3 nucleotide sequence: TGTGCCAGCAGTTCCCACGGGACCCTGGGGGGCTACACCTTC.

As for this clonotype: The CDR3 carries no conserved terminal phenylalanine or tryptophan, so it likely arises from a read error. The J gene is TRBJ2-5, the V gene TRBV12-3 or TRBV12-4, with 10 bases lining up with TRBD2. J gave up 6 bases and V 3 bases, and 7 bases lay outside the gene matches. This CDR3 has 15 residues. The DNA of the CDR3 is TGTGCCAGCAGTTTGGCTAGCGGGGGTAGGAAGACCCAGTACCTC. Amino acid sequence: CASSLASGGRKTQYL.

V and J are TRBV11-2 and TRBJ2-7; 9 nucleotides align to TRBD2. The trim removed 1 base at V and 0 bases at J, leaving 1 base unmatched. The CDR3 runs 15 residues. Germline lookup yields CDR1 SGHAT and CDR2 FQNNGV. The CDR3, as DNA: TGTGCCAGCAGCTTAGGCGGGGGGGCCTCCTACGAGCAGTACTTC. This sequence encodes CASSLGGGASYEQYF.

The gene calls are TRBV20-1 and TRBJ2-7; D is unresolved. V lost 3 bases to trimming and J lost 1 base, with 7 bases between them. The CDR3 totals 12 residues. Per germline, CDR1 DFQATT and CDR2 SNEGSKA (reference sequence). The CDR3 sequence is CSASKTSYEQYF. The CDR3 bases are TGCAGTGCTAGTAAAACTTCCTACGAGCAGTACTTC.

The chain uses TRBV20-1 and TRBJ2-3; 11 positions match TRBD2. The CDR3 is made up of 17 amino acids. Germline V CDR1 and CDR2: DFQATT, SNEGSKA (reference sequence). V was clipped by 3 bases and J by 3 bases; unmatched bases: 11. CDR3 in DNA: TGCAGTGCTAGGGGGGCTGTACTAGCGGGAGTAACAGATACGCAGTATTTT. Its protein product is CSARGAVLAGVTDTQYF.

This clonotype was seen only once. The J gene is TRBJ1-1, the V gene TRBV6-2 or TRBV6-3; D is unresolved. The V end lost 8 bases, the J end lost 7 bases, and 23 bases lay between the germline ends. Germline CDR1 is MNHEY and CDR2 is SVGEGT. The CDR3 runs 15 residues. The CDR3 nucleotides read TGTGCCAGCCGGCAACCTGTAGGCCGGGAATTTGAAGCTTTCTTT. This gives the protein CASRQPVGREFEAFF.

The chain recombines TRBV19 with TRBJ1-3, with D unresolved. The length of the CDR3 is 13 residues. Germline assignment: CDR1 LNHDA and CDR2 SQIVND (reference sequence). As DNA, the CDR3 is TGTACCCCTGACGTACGGAATGGAAACACCATATATTTT. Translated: CTPDVRNGNTIYF.

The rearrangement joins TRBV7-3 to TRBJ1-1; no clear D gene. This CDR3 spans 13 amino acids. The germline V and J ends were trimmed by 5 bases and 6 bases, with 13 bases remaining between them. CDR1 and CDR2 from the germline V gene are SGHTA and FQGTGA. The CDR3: CASSQNGYAEAFF. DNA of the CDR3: TGTGCCAGCAGCCAAAATGGGTACGCTGAAGCTTTCTTT.

The CDR3, as DNA: TGTGCCAGCGGATCCGGGGGACAGGCTTTCTTT. Protein: CASGSGGQAFF. V gene TRBV7-9 combines with J gene TRBJ1-1, with 7 bases matching TRBD1. CDR3 length: 11 amino acids. V dropped 8 bases and J dropped 11; count of bases not matched to a gene: 8. Germline CDR1 SEHNR, CDR2 FQNEAQ (reference sequence). Drawing the rest from reference TRBV7-9 and TRBJ1-1, the complete variable domain is DTGVSQNPRHKITKRGQNVTFRCDPISEHNRLYWYRQTLGQGPEFLTYFQNEAQLEKSRLLSDRFSAERPKGSFSTLEIQRTEQGDSAMYLCASGSGGQAFFGQGTRLTVV.

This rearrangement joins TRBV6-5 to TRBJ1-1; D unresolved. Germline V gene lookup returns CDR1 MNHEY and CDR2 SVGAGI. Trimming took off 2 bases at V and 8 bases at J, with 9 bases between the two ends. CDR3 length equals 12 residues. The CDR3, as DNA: TGTGCCAGCAGTTACGTCAGCTCCGAAGCTTTCTTT. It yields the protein CASSYVSSEAFF.

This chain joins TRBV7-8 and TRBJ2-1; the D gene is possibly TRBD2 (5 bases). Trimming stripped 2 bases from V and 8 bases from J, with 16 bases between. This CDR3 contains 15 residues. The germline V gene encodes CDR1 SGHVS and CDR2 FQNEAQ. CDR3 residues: CASSLIEGPPHEQFF. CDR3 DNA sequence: TGTGCCAGCAGCTTAATCGAGGGCCCCCCCCATGAGCAGTTCTTC.

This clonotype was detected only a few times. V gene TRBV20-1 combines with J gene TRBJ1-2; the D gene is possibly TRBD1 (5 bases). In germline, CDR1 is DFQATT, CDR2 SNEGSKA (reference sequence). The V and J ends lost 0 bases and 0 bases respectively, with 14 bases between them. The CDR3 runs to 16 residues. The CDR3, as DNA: TGCAGTGCTAGAGACGCCGGGGAACAGGCTAACTATGGCTACACCTTC. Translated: CSARDAGEQANYGYTF.

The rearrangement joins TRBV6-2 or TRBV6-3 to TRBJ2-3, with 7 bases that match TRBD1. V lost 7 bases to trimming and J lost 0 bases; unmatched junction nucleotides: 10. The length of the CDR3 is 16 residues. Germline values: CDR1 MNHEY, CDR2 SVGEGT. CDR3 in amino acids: CASNRGIYSSTDTQYF. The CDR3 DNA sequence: TGTGCCAGCAACAGGGGAATATACTCTAGCACAGATACGCAGTATTTT.

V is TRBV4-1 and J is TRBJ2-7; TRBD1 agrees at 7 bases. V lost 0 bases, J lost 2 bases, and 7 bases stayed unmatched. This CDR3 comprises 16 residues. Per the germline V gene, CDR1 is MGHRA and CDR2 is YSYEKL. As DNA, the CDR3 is TGCGCCAGCAGCCAAGATGAGGGGGCGCCCCCCTACGAGCAGTACTTC. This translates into CASSQDEGAPPYEQYF.

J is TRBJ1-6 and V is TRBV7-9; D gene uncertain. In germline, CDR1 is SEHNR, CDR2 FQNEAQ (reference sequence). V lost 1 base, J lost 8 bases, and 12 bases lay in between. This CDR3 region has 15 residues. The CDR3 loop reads CASSLDSVKDSPLHF. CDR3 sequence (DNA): TGTGCCAGCAGCTTAGACTCGGTAAAGGATTCACCCCTCCACTTT.

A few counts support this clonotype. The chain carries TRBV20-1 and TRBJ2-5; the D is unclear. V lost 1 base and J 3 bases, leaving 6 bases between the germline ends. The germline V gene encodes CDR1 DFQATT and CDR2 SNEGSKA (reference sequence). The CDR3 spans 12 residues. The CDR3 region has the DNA TGCAGTGCTAGAGGCGGAGAAGAGACCCAGTACTTC. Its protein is CSARGGEETQYF.

The DNA of the CDR3 is TGTGCCAGCAGCCCCCAGGGCTCTGGAAACACCATATATTTT. Its protein product is CASSPQGSGNTIYF. The chain recombines TRBV7-3 with TRBJ1-3; possibly TRBD1 for D (5 bases). Germline CDR1 reads SGHTA; CDR2 reads FQGTGA. With 5 bases removed from V and 0 bases from J, the gap between germline ends came to 8 bases. This CDR3 is built from 14 residues.

The CDR3 loop is CASSLDRHYTF. The CDR3 DNA follows: TGTGCCAGCAGTCTCGACAGGCACTACACCTTC. The V gene is TRBV7-9, the J gene TRBJ1-2, with D perhaps matching TRBD1 (6 bases). This CDR3 spans 11 amino acids. Looked up from germline, CDR1 is SEHNR and CDR2 is FQNEAQ (reference sequence). With 6 bases removed from V and 10 bases from J, the gap between germline ends came to 12 bases.

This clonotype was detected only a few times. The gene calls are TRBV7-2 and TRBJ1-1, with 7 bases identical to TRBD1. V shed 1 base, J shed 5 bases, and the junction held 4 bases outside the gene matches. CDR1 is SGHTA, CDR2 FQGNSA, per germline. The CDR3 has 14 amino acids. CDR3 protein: CASSLEGARTEAFF. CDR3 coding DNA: TGTGCCAGCAGCTTAGAGGGGGCCCGTACTGAAGCTTTCTTT.